The source of this T cell receptor beta chain is a study of blood T cell repertoires in COVID-19. Study in general: Specimens from acute and convalescent COVID-19 originated in the United States, Italy and Spain. T cells, B-cell-depleted T cells, or PBMCs supplied cDNA or gDNA.

Sequencing was performed with immunoSEQ multiplex PCR; in TCRdb, only in-frame clones are kept and a portion is missing. The table has about 210,000 clones, around four fifths seen once; the top ten hold over 9.5%. Germline loops: CDR1 MNHEY, CDR2 SVGEGT. This CDR3 region has 14 residues. Between the trimmed V and J ends, which lost 7 bases and 4 bases, there was a span of 16 bases. Seattle's cohort entered during active infection and was followed longitudinally. The table lists this clone with a count of one. This chain connects TRBV6-2 or TRBV6-3 to TRBJ2-5; a possible D gene is TRBD1 (5 bases). Specimen: peripheral blood. The TCR sequence derives from a woman of 80 years or more with COVID-19, enrolled during active disease. The CDR3 reads CASTPRAQGETQYF. The DNA for the CDR3 is TGTGCCAGCACCCCCCGGGCCCAGGGAGAGACCCAGTACTTC.